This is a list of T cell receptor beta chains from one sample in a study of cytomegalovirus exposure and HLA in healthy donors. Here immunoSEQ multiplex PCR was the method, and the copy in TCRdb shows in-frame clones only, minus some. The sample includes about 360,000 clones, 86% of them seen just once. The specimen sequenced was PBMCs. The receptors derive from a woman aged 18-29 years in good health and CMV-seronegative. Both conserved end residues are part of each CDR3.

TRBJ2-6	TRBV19	CASSTIQGPGANVLTF
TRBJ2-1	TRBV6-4	CASSDSGLAGRNEQFF
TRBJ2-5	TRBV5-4	CASSPDTTLVQETQYF
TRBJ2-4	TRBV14	CASSPLLAKNIQYF
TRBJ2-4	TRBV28	CASKWGVGGENIQYF
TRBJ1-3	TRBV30	CAWSGGTSGNTIYF
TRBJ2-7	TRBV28	CASSASGQIPYEQYF
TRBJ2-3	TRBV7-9	CASTDSAEGTDTQYF
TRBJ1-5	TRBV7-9	CASSLQGRDQPQHF
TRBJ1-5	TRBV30	CAWSVHSNQPQHF
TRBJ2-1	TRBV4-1	CASSQTKQGTRHEQFF
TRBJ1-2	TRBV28	CASRDSEANSGTRYGYTF
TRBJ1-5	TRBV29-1	CSVGTGKQPQHF
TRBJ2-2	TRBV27	CASSLGRTGELFF
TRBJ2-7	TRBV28	CASSLTGTGRNYEQYF
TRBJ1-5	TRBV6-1	CASMYLQGARQPQHF
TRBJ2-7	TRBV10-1	CASSDAGPSYEQYF
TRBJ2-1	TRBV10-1	CASSPRGRGTDEQFF
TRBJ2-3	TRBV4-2	CASSQAELTSTDTQYF
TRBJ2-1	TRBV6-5	CASSYSFLAGSNEQFF
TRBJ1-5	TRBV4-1	CASSQESGWTSNQPQHF
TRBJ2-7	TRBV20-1	CSEGYRGEQYF
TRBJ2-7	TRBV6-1	CASNQRGYEQYF
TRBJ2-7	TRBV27	CASSRSDSYEQYF
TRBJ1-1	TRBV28	CASTLAGRGGAEAFF
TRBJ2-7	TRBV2	CATESGTATSSGSYEQYF
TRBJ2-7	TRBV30	CAASGGTTDEQYF
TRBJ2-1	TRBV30	CAWSPSYGEQFF
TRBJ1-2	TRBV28	CASSFREGGYTF
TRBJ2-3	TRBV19	CATMNSGGRTDTQYF
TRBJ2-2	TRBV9	CASSPPSGRINTGELFF
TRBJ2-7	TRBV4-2	CASSQIAGTGYEQYF
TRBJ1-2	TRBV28	CASSTGVGYGYTF
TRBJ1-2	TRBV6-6	CASRTTKQGSVDGYTF
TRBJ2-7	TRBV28	CASSFHTGLTYEQYF
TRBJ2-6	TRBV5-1	CASGQMRSGANVLTF
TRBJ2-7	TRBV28	CASSFAGATYEQYF
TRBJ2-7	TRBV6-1	CASNPRWEGTYEQYF
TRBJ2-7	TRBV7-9	CASSLVGPVPNYEQYF
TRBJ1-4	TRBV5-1	CASSVTGDGEKLFF
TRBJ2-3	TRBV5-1	CASSPKLAGGSSTDTQYF
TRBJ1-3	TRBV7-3	CATSRGPGNTIYF
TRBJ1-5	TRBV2	CASSDQGSSLPQHF
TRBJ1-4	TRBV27	CASRPIGTGVEKLFF
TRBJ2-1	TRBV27	CASGLFMSEQFF